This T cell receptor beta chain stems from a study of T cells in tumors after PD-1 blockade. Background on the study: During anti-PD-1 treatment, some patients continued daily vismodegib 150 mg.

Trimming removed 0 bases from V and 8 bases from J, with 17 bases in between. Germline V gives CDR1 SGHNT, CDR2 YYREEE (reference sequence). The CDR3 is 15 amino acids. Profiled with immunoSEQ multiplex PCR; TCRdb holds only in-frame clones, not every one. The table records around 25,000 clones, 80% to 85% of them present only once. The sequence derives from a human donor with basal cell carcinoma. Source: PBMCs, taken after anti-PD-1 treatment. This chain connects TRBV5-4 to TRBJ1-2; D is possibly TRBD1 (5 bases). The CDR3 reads CASSLAVREMSGYTF. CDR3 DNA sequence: TGTGCCAGCAGCTTGGCCGTCAGGGAGATGTCGGGCTACACCTTC.